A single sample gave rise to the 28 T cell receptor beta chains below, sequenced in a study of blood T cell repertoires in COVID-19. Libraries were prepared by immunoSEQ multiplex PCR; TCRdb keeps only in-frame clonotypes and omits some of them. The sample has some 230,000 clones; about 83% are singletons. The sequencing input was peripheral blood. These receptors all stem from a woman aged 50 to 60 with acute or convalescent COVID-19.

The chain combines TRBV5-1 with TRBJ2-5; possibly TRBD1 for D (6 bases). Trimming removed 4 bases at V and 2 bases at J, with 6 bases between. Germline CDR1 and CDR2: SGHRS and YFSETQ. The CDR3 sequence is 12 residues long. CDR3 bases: TGCGCCAGCAGCAGGGGGCAAGAGACCCAGTACTTC. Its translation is CASSRGQETQYF.

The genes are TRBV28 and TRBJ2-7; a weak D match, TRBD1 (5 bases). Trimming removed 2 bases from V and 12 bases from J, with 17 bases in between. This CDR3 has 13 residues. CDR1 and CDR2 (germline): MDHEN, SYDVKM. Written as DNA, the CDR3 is TGTGCCAGCAGTTTAGCGAACAGGAAATCGGTGTACTTC. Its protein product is CASSLANRKSVYF.

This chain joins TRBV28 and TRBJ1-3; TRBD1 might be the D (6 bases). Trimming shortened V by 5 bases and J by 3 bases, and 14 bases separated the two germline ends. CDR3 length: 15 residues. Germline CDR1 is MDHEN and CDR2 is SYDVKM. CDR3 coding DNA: TGTGCCAGCAGTACAGGGAATGGGGTTGGAAACACCATATATTTT. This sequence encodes CASSTGNGVGNTIYF. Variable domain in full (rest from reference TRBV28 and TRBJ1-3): DVKVTQSSRYLVKRTGEKVFLECVQDMDHENMFWYRQDPGLGLRLIYFSYDVKMKEKGDIPEGYSVSREKKERFSLILESASTNQTSMYLCASSTGNGVGNTIYFGEGSWLTVV.

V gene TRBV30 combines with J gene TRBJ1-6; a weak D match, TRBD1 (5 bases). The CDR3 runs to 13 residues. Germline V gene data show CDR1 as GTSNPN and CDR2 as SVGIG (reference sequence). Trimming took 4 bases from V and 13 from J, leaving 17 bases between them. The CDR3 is CAWNRDRGTPLHF. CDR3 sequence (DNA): TGTGCCTGGAATAGGGACCGCGGGACGCCCCTCCACTTT.

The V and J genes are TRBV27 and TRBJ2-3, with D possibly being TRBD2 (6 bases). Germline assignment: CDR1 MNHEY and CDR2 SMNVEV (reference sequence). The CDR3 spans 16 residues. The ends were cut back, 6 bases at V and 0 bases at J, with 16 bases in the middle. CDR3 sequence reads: CASRTTEGPSTDTQYF. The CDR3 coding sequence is TGTGCCAGCAGAACCACGGAGGGTCCCAGCACAGATACGCAGTATTTT.

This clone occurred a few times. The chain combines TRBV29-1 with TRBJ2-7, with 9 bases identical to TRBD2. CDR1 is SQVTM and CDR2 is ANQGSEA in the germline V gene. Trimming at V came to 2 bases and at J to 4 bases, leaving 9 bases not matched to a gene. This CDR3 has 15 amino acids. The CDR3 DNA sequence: TGCAGCGTTGAATTCGAGGCTAGCGGGATATACGAGCAGTACTTC. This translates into CSVEFEASGIYEQYF.

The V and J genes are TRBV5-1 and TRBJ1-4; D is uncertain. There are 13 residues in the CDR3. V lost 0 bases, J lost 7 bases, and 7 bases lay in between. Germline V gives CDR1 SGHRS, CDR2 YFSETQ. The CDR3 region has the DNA TGCGCCAGCAGCTTGGTTTCTCGTGAAAAACTGTTTTTT. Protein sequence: CASSLVSREKLFF.

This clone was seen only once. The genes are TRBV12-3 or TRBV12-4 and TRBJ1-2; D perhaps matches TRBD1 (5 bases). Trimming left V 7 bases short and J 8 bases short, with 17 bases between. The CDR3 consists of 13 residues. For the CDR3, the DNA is TGTGCCAGCATAGGGGCGCTAGGCGGAGGCTACACCTTC. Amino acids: CASIGALGGGYTF.

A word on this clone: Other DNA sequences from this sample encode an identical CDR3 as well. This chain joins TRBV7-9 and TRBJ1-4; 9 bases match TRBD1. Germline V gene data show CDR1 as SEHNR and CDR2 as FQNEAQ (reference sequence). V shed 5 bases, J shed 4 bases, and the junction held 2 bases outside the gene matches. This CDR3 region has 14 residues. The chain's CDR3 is CASSLGQGNEKLFF. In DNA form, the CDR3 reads TGTGCCAGCAGCCTGGGACAGGGTAATGAAAAACTGTTTTTT.

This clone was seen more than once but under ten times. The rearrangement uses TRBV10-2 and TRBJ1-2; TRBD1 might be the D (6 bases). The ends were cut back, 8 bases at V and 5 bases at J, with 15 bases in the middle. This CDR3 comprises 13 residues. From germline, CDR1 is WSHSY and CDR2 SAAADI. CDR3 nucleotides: TGCGCCAGCCAGGCGGACAGTGTATATGGCTACACCTTC. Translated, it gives CASQADSVYGYTF.

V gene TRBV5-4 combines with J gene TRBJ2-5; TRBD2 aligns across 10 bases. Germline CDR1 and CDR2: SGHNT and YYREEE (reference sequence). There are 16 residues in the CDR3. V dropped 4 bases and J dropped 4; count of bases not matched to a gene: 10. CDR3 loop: CASSPTVAGGRETQYF. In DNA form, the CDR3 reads TGTGCCAGCAGCCCGACTGTAGCGGGGGGAAGAGAGACCCAGTACTTC.

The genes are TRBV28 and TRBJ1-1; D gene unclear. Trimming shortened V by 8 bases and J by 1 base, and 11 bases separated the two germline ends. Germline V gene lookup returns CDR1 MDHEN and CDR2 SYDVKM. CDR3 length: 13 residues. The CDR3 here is CASPAPGNTEAFF. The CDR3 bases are TGTGCCAGCCCCGCCCCCGGGAACACTGAAGCTTTCTTT.

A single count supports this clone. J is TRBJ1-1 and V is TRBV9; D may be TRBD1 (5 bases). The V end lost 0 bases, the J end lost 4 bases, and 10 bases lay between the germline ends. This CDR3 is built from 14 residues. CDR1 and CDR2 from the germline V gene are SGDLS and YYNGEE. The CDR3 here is CASSVEGWSTEAFF. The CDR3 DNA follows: TGTGCCAGCAGCGTAGAGGGGTGGAGCACTGAAGCTTTCTTT. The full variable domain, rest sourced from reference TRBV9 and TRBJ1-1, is DSGVTQTPKHLITATGQRVTLRCSPRSGDLSVYWYQQSLDQGLQFLIQYYNGEERAKGNILERFSAQQFPDLHSELNLSSLELGDSALYFCASSVEGWSTEAFFGQGTRLTVV.

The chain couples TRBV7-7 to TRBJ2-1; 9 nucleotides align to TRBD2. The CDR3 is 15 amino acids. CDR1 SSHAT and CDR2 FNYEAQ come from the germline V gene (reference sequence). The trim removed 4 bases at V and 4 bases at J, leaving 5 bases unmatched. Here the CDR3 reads CASSSLAGPYNEQFF. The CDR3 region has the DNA TGTGCCAGCAGCTCGCTAGCGGGACCTTACAATGAGCAGTTCTTC.

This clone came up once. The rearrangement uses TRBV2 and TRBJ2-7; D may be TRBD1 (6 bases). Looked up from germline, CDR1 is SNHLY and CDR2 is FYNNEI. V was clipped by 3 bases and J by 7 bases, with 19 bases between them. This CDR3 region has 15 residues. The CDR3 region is CASSESGTSTSEQYF. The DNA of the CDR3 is TGTGCCAGCAGTGAGTCCGGGACATCTACTTCGGAGCAGTACTTC. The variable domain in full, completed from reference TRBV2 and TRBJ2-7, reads EPEVTQTPSHQVTQMGQEVILRCVPISNHLYFYWYRQILGQKVEFLVSFYNNEISEKSEIFDDQFSVERPDGSNFTLKIRSTKLEDSAMYFCASSESGTSTSEQYFGPGTRLTVT.

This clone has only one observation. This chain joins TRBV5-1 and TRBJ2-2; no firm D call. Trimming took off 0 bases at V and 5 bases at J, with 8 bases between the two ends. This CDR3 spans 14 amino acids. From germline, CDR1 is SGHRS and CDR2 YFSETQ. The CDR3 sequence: CASSLDAVTGELFF. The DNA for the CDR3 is TGCGCCAGCAGCTTGGACGCGGTAACCGGGGAGCTGTTTTTT.

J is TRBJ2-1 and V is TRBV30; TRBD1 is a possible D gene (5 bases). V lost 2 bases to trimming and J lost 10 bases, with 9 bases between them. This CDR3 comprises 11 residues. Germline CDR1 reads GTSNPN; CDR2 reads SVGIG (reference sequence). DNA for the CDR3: TGTGCCTGGAGTCTGACAGTGGAGCAGTTCTTC. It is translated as CAWSLTVEQFF.

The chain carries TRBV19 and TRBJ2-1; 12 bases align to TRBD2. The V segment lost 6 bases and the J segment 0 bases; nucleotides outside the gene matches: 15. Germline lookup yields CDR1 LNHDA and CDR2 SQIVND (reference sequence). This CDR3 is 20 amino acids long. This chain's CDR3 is CASSNLRGTSGGPSYNEQFF. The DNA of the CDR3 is TGTGCCAGTAGCAACTTGAGAGGAACTAGCGGGGGGCCCTCCTACAATGAGCAGTTCTTC.

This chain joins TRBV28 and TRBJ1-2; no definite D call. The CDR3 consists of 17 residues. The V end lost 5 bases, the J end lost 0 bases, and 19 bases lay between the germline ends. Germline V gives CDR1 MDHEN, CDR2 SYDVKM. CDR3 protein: CASSPPAEGWTNYGYTF. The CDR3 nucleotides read TGTGCCAGCAGTCCACCCGCGGAGGGTTGGACTAACTATGGCTACACCTTC.

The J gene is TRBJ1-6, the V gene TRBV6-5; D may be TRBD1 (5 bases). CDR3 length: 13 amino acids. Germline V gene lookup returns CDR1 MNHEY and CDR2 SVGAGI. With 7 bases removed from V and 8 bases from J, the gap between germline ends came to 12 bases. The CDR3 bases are TGTGCCAGCACCGCGGACAATTATTCACCCCTCCACTTT. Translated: CASTADNYSPLHF.

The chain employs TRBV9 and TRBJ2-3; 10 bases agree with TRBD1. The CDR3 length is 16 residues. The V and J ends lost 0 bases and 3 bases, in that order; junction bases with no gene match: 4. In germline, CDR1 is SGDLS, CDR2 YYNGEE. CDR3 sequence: CASSVVGQGGTDTQYF. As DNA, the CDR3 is TGTGCCAGCAGCGTAGTAGGACAGGGGGGGACAGATACGCAGTATTTT.

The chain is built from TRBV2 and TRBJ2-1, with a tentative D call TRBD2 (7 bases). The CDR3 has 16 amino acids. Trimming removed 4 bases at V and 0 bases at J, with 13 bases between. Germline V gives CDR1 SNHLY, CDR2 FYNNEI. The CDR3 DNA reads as TGTGCCAGCAGTGGGGGAGGGGGGAGCTCCTACAATGAGCAGTTCTTC. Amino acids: CASSGGGGSSYNEQFF.

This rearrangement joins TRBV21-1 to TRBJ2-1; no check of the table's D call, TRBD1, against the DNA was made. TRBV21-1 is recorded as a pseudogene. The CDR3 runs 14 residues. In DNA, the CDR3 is TGTGCCAGCAGCAGAGAGAGTAGACATTATGAGCAGTTCTTC. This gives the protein CASSRESRHYEQFF.

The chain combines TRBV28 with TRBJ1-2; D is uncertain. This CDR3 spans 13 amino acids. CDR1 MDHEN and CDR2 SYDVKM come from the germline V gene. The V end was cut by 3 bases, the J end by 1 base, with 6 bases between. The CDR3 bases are TGTGCCAGCAGTTTCGGGATTAACTATGGCTACACCTTC. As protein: CASSFGINYGYTF.

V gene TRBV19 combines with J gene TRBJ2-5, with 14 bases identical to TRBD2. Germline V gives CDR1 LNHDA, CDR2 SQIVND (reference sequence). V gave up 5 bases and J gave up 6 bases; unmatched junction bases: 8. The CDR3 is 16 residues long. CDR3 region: CASSFSGLAGGQTQYF. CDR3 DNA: TGTGCCAGTAGTTTCTCCGGACTAGCGGGAGGTCAGACCCAGTACTTC.

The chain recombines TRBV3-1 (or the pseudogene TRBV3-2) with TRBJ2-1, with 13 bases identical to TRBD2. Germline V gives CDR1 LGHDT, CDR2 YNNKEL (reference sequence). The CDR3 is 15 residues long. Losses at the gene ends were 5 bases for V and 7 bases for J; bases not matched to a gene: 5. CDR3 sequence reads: CASSETSGRGNEQFF. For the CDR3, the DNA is TGTGCCAGCAGCGAAACTAGCGGGAGGGGGAATGAGCAGTTCTTC.

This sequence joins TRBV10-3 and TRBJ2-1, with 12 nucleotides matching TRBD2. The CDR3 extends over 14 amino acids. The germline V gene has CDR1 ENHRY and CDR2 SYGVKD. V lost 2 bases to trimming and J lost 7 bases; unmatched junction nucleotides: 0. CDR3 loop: CAISETSGRNEQFF. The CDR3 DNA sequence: TGTGCCATCAGTGAGACTAGCGGGAGGAATGAGCAGTTCTTC.

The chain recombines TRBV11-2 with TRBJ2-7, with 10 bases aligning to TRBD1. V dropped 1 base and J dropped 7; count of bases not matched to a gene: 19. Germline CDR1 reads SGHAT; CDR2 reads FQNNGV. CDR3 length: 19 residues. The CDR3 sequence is CASSLVWRPPGTGVSEQYF. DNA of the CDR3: TGTGCCAGCAGCTTAGTATGGAGACCTCCCGGGACAGGGGTTTCAGAGCAGTACTTC. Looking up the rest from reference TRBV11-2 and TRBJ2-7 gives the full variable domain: EAGVAQSPRYKIIEKRQSVAFWCNPISGHATLYWYQQILGQGPKLLIQFQNNGVVDDSQLPKDRFSAERLKGVDSTLKIQPAKLEDSAVYLCASSLVWRPPGTGVSEQYFGPGTRLTVT.